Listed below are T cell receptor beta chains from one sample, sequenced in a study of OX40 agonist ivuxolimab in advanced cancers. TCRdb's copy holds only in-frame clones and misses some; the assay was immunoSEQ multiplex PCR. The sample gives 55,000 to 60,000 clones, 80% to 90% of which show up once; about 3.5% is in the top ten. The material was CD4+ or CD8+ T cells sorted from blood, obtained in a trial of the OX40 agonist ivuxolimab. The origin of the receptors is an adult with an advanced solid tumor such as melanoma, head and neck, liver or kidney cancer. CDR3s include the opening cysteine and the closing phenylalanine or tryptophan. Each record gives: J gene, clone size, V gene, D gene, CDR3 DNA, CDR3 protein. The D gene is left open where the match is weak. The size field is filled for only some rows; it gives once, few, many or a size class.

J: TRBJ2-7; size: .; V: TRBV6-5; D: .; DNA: TGTGCCAGCAGTTACTCTCCACAGAGCTCCTACGAGCAGTACTTC; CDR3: CASSYSPQSSYEQYF
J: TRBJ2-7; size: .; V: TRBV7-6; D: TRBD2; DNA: TGTGCCAGCAGCCGGACTAGCGGGGCTTCCTACGAGCAGTACTTC; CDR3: CASSRTSGASYEQYF
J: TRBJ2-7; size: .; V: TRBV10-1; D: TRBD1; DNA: TGCGCCAGCAGTGAGTCAGGGGGAACAGGGGGATACTACGAGCAGTACTTC; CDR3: CASSESGGTGGYYEQYF
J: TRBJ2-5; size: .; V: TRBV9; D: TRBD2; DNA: TGTGCCAGCAGCGTAGAAGCGGGAGGGCCCCGAGAGACCCAGTACTTC; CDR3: CASSVEAGGPRETQYF
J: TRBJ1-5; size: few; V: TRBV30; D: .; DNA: TGTGCCTGGGGGGGGGACACCAATCAGCCCCAGCATTTT; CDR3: CAWGGDTNQPQHF
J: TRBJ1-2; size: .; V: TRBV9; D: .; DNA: TGTGCCAGCAGCGTAGCAGGGGAAGGAGGCTACACCTTC; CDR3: CASSVAGEGGYTF
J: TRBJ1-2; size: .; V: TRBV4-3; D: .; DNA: TGCGCCAGCAGCCAAGATTGGTCCTTGGGATTCCATGGCTACACCTTC; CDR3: CASSQDWSLGFHGYTF
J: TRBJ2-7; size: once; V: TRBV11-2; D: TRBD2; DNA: TGTGCCAGCAGCTTGCTAGCGGGAGTCCTCTACGAGCAGTACTTC; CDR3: CASSLLAGVLYEQYF
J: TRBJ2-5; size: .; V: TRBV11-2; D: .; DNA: TGTGCCAGCAGCTTTAGACTCGAAGAGACCCAGTACTTC; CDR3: CASSFRLEETQYF
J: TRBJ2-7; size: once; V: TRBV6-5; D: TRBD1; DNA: TGTGCCAGCAGTTACTCCAGAGGACAGGGCTACGAGCAGTACTTC; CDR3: CASSYSRGQGYEQYF
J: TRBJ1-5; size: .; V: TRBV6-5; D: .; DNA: TGTGCCAGCAGTTACTCGGGGCGTCAGCCCCAGCATTTT; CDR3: CASSYSGRQPQHF
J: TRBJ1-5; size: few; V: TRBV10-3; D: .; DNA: TGTGCCATCGGAGCCGACGGCAGCAATCAGCCCCAGCATTTT; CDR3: CAIGADGSNQPQHF
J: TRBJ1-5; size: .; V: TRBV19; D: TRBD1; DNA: TGTGCCAGTAGTATCATAGGACAGGGACCCAATCAGCCCCAGCATTTT; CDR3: CASSIIGQGPNQPQHF
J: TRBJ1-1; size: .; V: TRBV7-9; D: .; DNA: TGTGCCAGCAGCTTAGCTGACAGCCAGGAGGCTTTCTTT; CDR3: CASSLADSQEAFF
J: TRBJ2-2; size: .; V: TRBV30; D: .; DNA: TGCGCGCTGGGACTCTCATACACCGGGGAGCTGTTTTTT; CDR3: CALGLSYTGELFF
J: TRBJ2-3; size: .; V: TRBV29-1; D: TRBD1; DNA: TGCAGCGTTGTGAGACAGGGGCTCACAGATACGCAGTATTTT; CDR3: CSVVRQGLTDTQYF
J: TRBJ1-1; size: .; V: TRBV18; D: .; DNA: TGTGCCAGCTCACCACCCGGGACCGCCCTCGGCACTGAAGCTTTCTTT; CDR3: CASSPPGTALGTEAFF